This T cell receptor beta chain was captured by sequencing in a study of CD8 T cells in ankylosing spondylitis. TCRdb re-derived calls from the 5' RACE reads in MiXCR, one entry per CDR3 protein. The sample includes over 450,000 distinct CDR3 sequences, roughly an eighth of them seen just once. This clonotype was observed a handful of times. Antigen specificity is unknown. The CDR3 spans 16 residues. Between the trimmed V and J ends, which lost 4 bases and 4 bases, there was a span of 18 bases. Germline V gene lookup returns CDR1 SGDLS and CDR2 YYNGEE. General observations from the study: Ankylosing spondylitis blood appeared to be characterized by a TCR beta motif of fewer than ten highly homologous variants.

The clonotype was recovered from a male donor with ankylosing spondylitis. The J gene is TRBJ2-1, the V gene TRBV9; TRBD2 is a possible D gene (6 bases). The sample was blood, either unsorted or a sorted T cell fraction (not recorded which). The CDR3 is CASSPRRSAGYNEQFF. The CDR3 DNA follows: TGTGCCAGCAGCCCGAGAAGATCGGCGGGATACAATGAGCAGTTCTTC.